Listed here is a single T cell receptor beta chain. What it binds is unknown. The data were taken from a study of T cell responses to AZD1222 COVID-19 vaccine. Produced via immunoSEQ multiplex PCR; TCRdb's table is partial and in-frame only. The repertoire consists of more than 150,000 clones, with around nine tenths occurring once and the leading ten covering more than 6.5%. The CDR3 consists of 14 residues. Germline CDR1 reads MDHEN; CDR2 reads SYDVKM. Deletions cut 8 bases from V and 3 bases from J, with 14 bases between. Overall study findings and caveats: Nearly half of spike-specific TCRs reportedly go after variant regions that carry no mutations. Donors were chiefly white British, with a greater number of females, and clonal diversity was perhaps underestimated.

The chain links TRBV28 to TRBJ1-3; D ambiguous. The sample consisted of peripheral blood, taken after recovery from COVID-19. The sequence was collected from an adult who had recovered from COVID-19. CDR3: CASEASPGGNTIYF. As DNA, the CDR3 is TGTGCCAGCGAGGCATCACCGGGTGGAAACACCATATATTTT.